Sequencing of this T cell receptor beta chain was carried out in a study of cytomegalovirus exposure and HLA in healthy donors. As for the study in general: A preliminary data release comprised tens of millions of unique TCRs obtained from HLA-typed donors. Study results and limitations: Presence/absence analyses assumed roughly uniform sequencing depth across donors, which may not hold. Most CMV-associated TCR beta chains appeared HLA-restricted in a later analysis.

Germline V lookup: CDR1 GTSNPN, CDR2 SVGIG (reference sequence). The CDR3 sequence is 14 residues long. Trimming cost V 8 bases and J 0 bases, with 16 bases left between them. PCR amplification relied on 60 Vbeta primers (plus 13 Jbeta primers). Assay used: immunoSEQ multiplex PCR; TCRdb lists only in-frame clones, some missing. The sample holds hundreds of thousands of clones; 72% are singletons and the top ten take around 2%. Sampled while nominally healthy, donors likely had unrecorded immune exposures. In the case of this clone: No antigen is known for it.

The chain couples TRBV30 to TRBJ1-1, with D perhaps matching TRBD1 (5 bases). Sequenced material: PBMCs. The TCR originated in a female donor in good health and CMV-seronegative. CDR3 nucleotides: TGTGCCCGCGACAGAGTAACAATGAACACTGAAGCTTTCTTT. It codes for CARDRVTMNTEAFF.